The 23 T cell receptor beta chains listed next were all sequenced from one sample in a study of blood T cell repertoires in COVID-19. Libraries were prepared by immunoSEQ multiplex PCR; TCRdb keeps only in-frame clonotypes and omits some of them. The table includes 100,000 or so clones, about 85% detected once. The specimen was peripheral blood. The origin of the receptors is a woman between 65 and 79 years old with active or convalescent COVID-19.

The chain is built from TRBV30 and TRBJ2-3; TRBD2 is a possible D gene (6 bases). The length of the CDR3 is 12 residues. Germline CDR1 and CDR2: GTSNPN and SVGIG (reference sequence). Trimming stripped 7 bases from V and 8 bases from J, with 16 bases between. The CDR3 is CAFLLAGSTQYF. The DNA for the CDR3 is TGTGCCTTCCTTCTGGCGGGATCTACGCAGTATTTT.

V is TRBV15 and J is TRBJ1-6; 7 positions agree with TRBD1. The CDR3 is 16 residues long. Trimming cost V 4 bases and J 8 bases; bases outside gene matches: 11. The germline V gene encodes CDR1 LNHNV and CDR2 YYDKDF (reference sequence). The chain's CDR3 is CATSTWTGKGYSPLHF. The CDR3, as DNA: TGTGCCACCAGCACTTGGACAGGAAAAGGGTATTCACCCCTCCACTTT.

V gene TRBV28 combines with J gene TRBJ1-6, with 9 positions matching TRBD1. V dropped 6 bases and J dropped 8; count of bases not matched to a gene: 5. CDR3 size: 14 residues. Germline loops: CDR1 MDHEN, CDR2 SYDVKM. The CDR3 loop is CASRPGQGHSPLHF. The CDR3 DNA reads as TGTGCCAGCAGGCCGGGACAGGGCCATTCACCCCTCCACTTT. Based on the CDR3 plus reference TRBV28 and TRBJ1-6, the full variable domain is DVKVTQSSRYLVKRTGEKVFLECVQDMDHENMFWYRQDPGLGLRLIYFSYDVKMKEKGDIPEGYSVSREKKERFSLILESASTNQTSMYLCASRPGQGHSPLHFGNGTRLTVT.

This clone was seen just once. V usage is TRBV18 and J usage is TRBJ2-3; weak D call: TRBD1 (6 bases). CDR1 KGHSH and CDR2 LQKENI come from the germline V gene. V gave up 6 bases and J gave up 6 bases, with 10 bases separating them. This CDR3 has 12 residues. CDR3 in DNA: TGTGCCAGCTCGGGGGACACCGATACGCAGTATTTT. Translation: CASSGDTDTQYF.

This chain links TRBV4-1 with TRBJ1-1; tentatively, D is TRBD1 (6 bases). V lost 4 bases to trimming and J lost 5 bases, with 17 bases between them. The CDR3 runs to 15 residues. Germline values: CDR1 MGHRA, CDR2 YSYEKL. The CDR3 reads CASSRHLQGLTEAFF. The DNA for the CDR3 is TGCGCCAGCAGCCGCCATTTACAGGGTCTTACTGAAGCTTTCTTT.

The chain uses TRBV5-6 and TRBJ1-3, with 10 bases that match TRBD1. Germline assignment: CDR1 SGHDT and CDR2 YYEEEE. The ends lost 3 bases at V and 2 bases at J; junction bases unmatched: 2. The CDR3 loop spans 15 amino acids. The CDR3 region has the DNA TGTGCCAGCAGCTATGGACAGGGGGCTGGAAACACCATATATTTT. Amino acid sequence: CASSYGQGAGNTIYF.

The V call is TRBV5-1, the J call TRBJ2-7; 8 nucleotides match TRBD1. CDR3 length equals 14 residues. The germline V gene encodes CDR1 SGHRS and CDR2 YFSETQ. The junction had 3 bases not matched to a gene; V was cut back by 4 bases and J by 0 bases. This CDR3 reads CASSEQGASYEQYF. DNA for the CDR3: TGCGCCAGCAGCGAGCAGGGGGCCTCCTACGAGCAGTACTTC.

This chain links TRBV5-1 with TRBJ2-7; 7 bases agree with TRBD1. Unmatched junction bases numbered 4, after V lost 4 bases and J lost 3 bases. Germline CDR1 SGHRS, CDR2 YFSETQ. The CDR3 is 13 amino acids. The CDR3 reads CASSVQGDYEQYF. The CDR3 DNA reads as TGCGCCAGCAGCGTCCAGGGGGACTACGAGCAGTACTTC. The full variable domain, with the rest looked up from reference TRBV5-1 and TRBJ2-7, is KAGVTQTPRYLIKTRGQQVTLSCSPISGHRSVSWYQQTPGQGLQFLFEYFSETQRNKGNFPGRFSGRQFSNSRSEMNVSTLELGDSALYLCASSVQGDYEQYFGPGTRLTVT.

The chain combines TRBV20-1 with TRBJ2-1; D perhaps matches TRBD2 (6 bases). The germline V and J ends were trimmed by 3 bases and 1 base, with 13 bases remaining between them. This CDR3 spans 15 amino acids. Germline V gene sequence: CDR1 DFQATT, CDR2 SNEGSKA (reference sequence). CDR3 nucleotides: TGCAGTGCTAGTAACGGCGGAGGGTCCTACAATGAGCAGTTCTTC. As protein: CSASNGGGSYNEQFF.

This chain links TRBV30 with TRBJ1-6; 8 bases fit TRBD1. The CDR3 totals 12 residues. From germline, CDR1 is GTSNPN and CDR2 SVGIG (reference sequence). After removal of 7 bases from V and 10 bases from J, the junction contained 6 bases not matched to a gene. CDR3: CASTGVGSPLHF. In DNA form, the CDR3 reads TGTGCCTCGACAGGGGTCGGGTCACCCCTCCACTTT. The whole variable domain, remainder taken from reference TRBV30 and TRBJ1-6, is SQTIHQWPATLVQPVGSPLSLECTVEGTSNPNLYWYRQAAGRGLQLLFYSVGIGQISSEVPQNLSASRPQDRQFILSSKKLLLSDSGFYLCASTGVGSPLHFGNGTRLTVT.

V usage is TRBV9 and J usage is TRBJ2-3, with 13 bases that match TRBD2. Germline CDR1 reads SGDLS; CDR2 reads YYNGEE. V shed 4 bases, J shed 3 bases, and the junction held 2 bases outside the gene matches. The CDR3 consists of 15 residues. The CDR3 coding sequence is TGTGCCAGCAGCCCGACTAGCGGGAGGACAGATACGCAGTATTTT. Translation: CASSPTSGRTDTQYF.

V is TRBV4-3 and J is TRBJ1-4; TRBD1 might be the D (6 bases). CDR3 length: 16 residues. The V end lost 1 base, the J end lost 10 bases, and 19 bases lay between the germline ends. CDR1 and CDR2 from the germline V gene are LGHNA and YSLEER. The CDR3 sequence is CASSQGLVARGGKLFF. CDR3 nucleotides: TGCGCCAGCAGCCAAGGGTTAGTGGCACGAGGGGGAAAACTGTTTTTT.

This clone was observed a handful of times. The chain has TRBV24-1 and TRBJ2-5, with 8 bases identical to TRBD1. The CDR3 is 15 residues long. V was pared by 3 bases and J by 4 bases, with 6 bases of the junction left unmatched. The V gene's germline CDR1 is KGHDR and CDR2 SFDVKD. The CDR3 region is CATSDPGQGGETQYF. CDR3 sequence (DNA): TGTGCCACCAGTGATCCCGGACAGGGCGGAGAGACCCAGTACTTC.

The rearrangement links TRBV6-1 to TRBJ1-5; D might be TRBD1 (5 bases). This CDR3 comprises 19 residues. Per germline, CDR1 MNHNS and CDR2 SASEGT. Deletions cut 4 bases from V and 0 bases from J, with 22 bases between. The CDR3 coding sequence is TGTGCCAGCAGTGCAGGCAAATCTGGGGGGAGTTATAGCAATCAGCCCCAGCATTTT. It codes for CASSAGKSGGSYSNQPQHF.

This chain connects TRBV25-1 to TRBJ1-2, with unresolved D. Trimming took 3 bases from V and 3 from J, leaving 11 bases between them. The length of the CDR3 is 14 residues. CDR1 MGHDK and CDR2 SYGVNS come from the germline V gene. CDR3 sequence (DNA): TGTGCCAGCAGTGACACGGGGTCCTACTATGGCTACACCTTC. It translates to CASSDTGSYYGYTF.

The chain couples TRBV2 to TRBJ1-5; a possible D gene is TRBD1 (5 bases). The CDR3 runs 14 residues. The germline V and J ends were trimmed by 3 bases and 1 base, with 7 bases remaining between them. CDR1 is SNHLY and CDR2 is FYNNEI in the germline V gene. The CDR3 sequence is CASSETASNQPQHF. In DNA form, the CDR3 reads TGTGCCAGCAGTGAGACAGCCAGCAATCAGCCCCAGCATTTT.

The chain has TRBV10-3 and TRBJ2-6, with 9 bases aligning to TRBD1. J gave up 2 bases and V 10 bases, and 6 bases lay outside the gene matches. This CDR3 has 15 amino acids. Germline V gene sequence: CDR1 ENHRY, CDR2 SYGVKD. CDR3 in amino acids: CATGQGNTGANVLTF. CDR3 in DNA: TGTGCCACTGGACAGGGGAACACTGGGGCCAACGTCCTGACTTTC.

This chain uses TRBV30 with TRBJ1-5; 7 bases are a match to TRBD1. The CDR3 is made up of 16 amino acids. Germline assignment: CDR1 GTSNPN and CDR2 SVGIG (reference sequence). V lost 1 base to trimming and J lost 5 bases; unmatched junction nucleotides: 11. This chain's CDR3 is CAWSEGAGPWDQPQHF. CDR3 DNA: TGTGCCTGGAGTGAGGGGGCAGGCCCTTGGGATCAGCCCCAGCATTTT.

The CDR3 nucleotides read TGCGCCAGCAGCCCCGGGACTAGCGGGCAAGAGACCCAGTACTTC. It specifies CASSPGTSGQETQYF. This chain joins TRBV4-3 and TRBJ2-5; TRBD2 aligns across 12 bases. Germline assignment: CDR1 LGHNA and CDR2 YSLEER. This CDR3 contains 15 residues. J gave up 2 bases and V 4 bases, and 2 bases lay outside the gene matches.

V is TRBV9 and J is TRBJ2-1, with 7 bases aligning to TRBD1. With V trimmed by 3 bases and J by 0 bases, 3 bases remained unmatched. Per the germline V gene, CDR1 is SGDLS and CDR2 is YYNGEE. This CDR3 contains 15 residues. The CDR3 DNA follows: TGTGCCAGCAGCGACACAGGGGACTCCTACAATGAGCAGTTCTTC. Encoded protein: CASSDTGDSYNEQFF.

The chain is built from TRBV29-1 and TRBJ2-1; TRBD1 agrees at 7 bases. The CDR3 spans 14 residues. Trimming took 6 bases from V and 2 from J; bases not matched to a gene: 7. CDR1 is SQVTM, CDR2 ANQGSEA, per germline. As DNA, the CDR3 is TGCAGCGTCCGGGGACAGTCCCCCTACAATGAGCAGTTCTTC. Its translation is CSVRGQSPYNEQFF.

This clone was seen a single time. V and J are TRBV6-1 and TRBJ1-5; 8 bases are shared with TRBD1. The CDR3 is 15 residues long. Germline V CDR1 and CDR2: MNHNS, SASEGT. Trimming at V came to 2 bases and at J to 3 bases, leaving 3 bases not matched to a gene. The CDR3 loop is CASSETGGNNQPQHF. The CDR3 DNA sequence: TGTGCCAGCAGTGAAACAGGGGGGAACAATCAGCCCCAGCATTTT.

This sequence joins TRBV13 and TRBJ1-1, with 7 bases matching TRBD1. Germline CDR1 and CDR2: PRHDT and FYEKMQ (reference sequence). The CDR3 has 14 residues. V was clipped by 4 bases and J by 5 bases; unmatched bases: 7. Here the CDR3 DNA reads TGTGCCAGCAGCTACAGGGGTGCCAGTACTGAAGCTTTCTTT. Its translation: CASSYRGASTEAFF.